These 26 T cell receptor beta chains were sequenced from one sample in a study of beta chain features in type 1 diabetes. Investigators reverse transcribed all isolated RNA, so they sequenced expressed TCRB transcripts. Sequencing was performed with immunoSEQ multiplex PCR; in TCRdb, only in-frame clones are kept and a portion is missing. This sample has about 110,000 clones, with about 40% found just once. Sequencing used stem cell memory CD4+ T cells from blood. These receptors originate from a woman aged 18-29 years in good health.

This rearrangement joins TRBV12-2 to TRBJ1-5. TRBV12-2 is deemed a pseudogene. The CDR3 contains 14 residues. DNA for the CDR3: TGTGCAAGTCGCCGAGGGTTACTCAATCAGCCCCAGCATTTT. Amino acid sequence: CASRRGLLNQPQHF.

This clone was seen more than once but under ten times. CDR3 in amino acids: CASSLGGRAGDEQFF. CDR3 sequence (DNA): TGTGCCAGCAGTTTGGGCGGGAGGGCCGGTGATGAGCAGTTCTTC. The V and J genes are TRBV28 and TRBJ2-1, with 9 positions matching TRBD2. V lost 3 bases to trimming and J lost 8 bases; unmatched junction nucleotides: 8. Germline V gene sequence: CDR1 MDHEN, CDR2 SYDVKM. The CDR3 is 15 residues long.

In this sample, this clone turned up a few times. The chain employs TRBV7-2 and TRBJ2-1, with 7 nucleotides matching TRBD2. Germline-derived CDR1 and CDR2 are SGHTA and FQGNSA. V trimming: 2 bases; J trimming: 2 bases; junction bases outside the gene matches: 6. CDR3 length equals 16 residues. CDR3 residues: CASSLWSSGPYNEQFF. Here the CDR3 DNA reads TGTGCCAGCAGCTTATGGAGTAGCGGGCCCTACAATGAGCAGTTCTTC.

This clone has a handful of counts. This CDR3 is CASREGPGELFF. As DNA, the CDR3 is TGTGCCAGCCGGGAGGGTCCCGGGGAGCTGTTTTTT. The chain has TRBV7-3 and TRBJ2-2; 8 bases map to TRBD2. The CDR3 totals 12 residues. J gave up 6 bases and V 8 bases, and 2 bases lay outside the gene matches. Germline V gene data show CDR1 as SGHTA and CDR2 as FQGTGA.

The V gene is TRBV5-4, the J gene TRBJ1-2; 8 nucleotides align to TRBD1. The CDR3 has 14 amino acids. Germline V gives CDR1 SGHNT, CDR2 YYREEE (reference sequence). V gave up 3 bases and J gave up 2 bases; unmatched junction bases: 3. The CDR3 region has the DNA TGTGCCAGCAGCTCCGGACAGGGAAACTATGGCTACACCTTC. Protein sequence: CASSSGQGNYGYTF.

This sequence joins TRBV9 and TRBJ1-4; TRBD1 agrees at 10 bases. Unmatched junction bases numbered 4, after V lost 0 bases and J lost 8 bases. The CDR3 has 15 amino acids. The germline V gene has CDR1 SGDLS and CDR2 YYNGEE. The CDR3 DNA sequence: TGTGCCAGCAGCGTAGGGACAGGGGGTTACGAAAAACTGTTTTTT. Translation: CASSVGTGGYEKLFF.

The chain recombines TRBV5-4 with TRBJ2-1; a possible D gene is TRBD1 (5 bases). V dropped 0 bases and J dropped 9 bases, with 10 bases sitting between them. The CDR3 extends over 13 amino acids. Germline CDR1 and CDR2: SGHNT and YYREEE (reference sequence). CDR3 sequence reads: CASSLVRVAEQFF. In DNA form, the CDR3 reads TGTGCCAGCAGCTTGGTCAGGGTCGCTGAGCAGTTCTTC.

The CDR3 DNA is TGTGCCAGCAGCCAAGTTTCTTCCAAAAACATTCAGTACTTC. Translating gives CASSQVSSKNIQYF. The rearrangement joins TRBV4-2 to TRBJ2-4; the D is unclear. CDR3 length: 14 amino acids. Germline V gives CDR1 LGHNA, CDR2 YNFKEQ. Trimming left V 1 base short and J 2 bases short, with 6 bases between.

The CDR3 bases are TGTGCCAGCAGTTTAGGGACAGGGAGAACTGAAAAACTGTTTTTT. Its protein is CASSLGTGRTEKLFF. The chain has TRBV6-5 and TRBJ1-4, with 9 bases that match TRBD1. Germline values: CDR1 MNHEY, CDR2 SVGAGI. This CDR3 region has 15 residues. The J segment lost 7 bases and the V segment lost 4 bases, leaving 7 bases of the junction unmatched.

In its sample, this clone was seen a few times. The CDR3 here is CASSRDSRGGYTF. For the CDR3, the DNA is TGTGCCAGCAGCCGGGACAGTCGCGGTGGCTACACCTTC. This rearrangement joins TRBV11-2 to TRBJ1-2; the match to TRBD1 covers 7 bases. The length of the CDR3 is 13 residues. The junction had 7 bases not matched to a gene; V was cut back by 5 bases and J by 7 bases. CDR1 and CDR2 from the germline V gene are SGHAT and FQNNGV.

The chain uses TRBV19 and TRBJ1-5; 11 bases match TRBD1. The V gene end was trimmed by 3 bases and the J gene end by 7 bases; junction bases not matched to a gene: 5. The CDR3 is made up of 15 amino acids. Germline V gene lookup returns CDR1 LNHDA and CDR2 SQIVND (reference sequence). CDR3 nucleotide sequence: TGTGCCAGTAGTATCCGGGACAGGGGGAAGCAGCCCCAGCATTTT. This codes for CASSIRDRGKQPQHF. The entire variable domain, with the rest obtained from reference TRBV19 and TRBJ1-5, is as follows: DGGITQSPKYLFRKEGQNVTLSCEQNLNHDAMYWYRQDPGQGLRLIYYSQIVNDFQKGDIAEGYSVSREKKESFPLTVTSAQKNPTAFYLCASSIRDRGKQPQHFGDGTRLSIL.

This sequence joins TRBV4-3 and TRBJ1-4; 8 nucleotides align to TRBD1. Germline-derived CDR1 and CDR2 are LGHNA and YSLEER. The trim removed 0 bases at V and 0 bases at J, leaving 12 bases unmatched. The CDR3 loop spans 20 amino acids. For the CDR3, the DNA is TGCGCCAGCAGCCAAGATACAGGGGGTTTTTCATCCACAACTAATGAAAAACTGTTTTTT. It yields the protein CASSQDTGGFSSTTNEKLFF.

This rearrangement joins TRBV4-2 to TRBJ2-1; TRBD1 matches at 10 bases. This CDR3 is built from 15 residues. Trimming at V came to 6 bases and at J to 7 bases, leaving 9 bases not matched to a gene. Germline CDR1 and CDR2: LGHNA and YNFKEQ. The CDR3 nucleotides are TGTGCCAGCAGAGACAGGGGGCCACCCCTAAATGAGCAGTTCTTC. Residues: CASRDRGPPLNEQFF.

This clone was detected only a few times. V usage is TRBV7-3 and J usage is TRBJ2-1; 11 nucleotides line up with TRBD2. Germline assignment: CDR1 SGHTA and CDR2 FQGTGA. V was pared by 3 bases and J by 14 bases, with 6 bases of the junction left unmatched. The CDR3 is 13 amino acids. The CDR3 sequence: CASSFLAGGPEFF. CDR3 nucleotides: TGTGCCAGCAGCTTCTTAGCGGGAGGGCCGGAGTTCTTC.

V usage is TRBV7-9 and J usage is TRBJ1-1; D perhaps matches TRBD1 (5 bases). The CDR3 is 14 residues long. Trimming shortened V by 3 bases and J by 5 bases, and 13 bases separated the two germline ends. Germline V lookup: CDR1 SEHNR, CDR2 FQNEAQ (reference sequence). CDR3 amino acids: CASSFHMRGTEAFF. The CDR3 coding sequence is TGTGCCAGCAGCTTTCATATGCGGGGGACTGAAGCTTTCTTT.

The V call is TRBV18, the J call TRBJ2-2; D not certain. CDR1 and CDR2 (germline): KGHSH, LQKENI. Trimming pared 0 bases from V and 1 base from J, leaving 3 bases between. The CDR3 has 14 residues. DNA for the CDR3: TGTGCCAGCTCACCACCTATGAACACCGGGGAGCTGTTTTTT. This gives the protein CASSPPMNTGELFF.

This clone has more than one count but fewer than ten. Here the CDR3 reads CATTPGQSTDTQYF. The CDR3 region has the DNA TGTGCCACAACCCCGGGACAGAGCACAGATACGCAGTATTTT. The J gene is TRBJ2-3, the V gene TRBV7-2, with 7 nucleotides matching TRBD1. Germline-derived CDR1 and CDR2 are SGHTA and FQGNSA. With V trimmed by 10 bases and J by 0 bases, 7 bases remained unmatched. CDR3 length: 14 amino acids.

The rearrangement joins TRBV30 to TRBJ1-3, with TRBD1 matching over 8 bases. This CDR3 is 15 amino acids long. The germline gives CDR1 GTSNPN, CDR2 SVGIG (reference sequence). V lost 3 bases and J lost 0; bases outside the gene matches: 4. CDR3 protein: CAWSHGQGSGNTIYF. As DNA, the CDR3 is TGTGCCTGGAGCCACGGACAGGGCTCTGGAAACACCATATATTTT.

This clone showed up just a few times. The gene calls are TRBV7-9 and TRBJ2-7, with 7 bases matching TRBD2. V lost 5 bases to trimming and J lost 4 bases; unmatched junction nucleotides: 8. From germline, CDR1 is SEHNR and CDR2 FQNEAQ (reference sequence). This CDR3 is 14 amino acids long. CDR3 sequence reads: CASSVASGVYEQYF. The CDR3 coding sequence is TGTGCCAGCAGCGTTGCTAGCGGAGTTTACGAGCAGTACTTC.

The rearrangement uses TRBV28 and TRBJ2-7, with a possible D match to TRBD1 (6 bases). This CDR3 region has 15 residues. The germline V gene has CDR1 MDHEN and CDR2 SYDVKM. V lost 4 bases and J 3 bases, leaving 16 bases between the germline ends. The CDR3 coding sequence is TGTGCCAGCAGTTCCGCCACAGGGATTCTCTACGAGCAGTACTTC. This sequence encodes CASSSATGILYEQYF.

J is TRBJ1-5 and V is TRBV10-3; a weak D match, TRBD1 (6 bases). The length of the CDR3 is 13 residues. Germline CDR1 and CDR2: ENHRY and SYGVKD. Trimming took 4 bases from V and 3 from J, leaving 7 bases between them. The CDR3 protein is CAISAGDNQPQHF. DNA for the CDR3: TGTGCCATCAGTGCAGGGGACAATCAGCCCCAGCATTTT.

This clone has more than one count but fewer than ten. The rearrangement uses TRBV7-9 and TRBJ2-5; D might be TRBD1 (6 bases). The J call may be wrong; the DNA end is better matched by TRBJ2-7. The CDR3 runs to 13 residues. Germline V gives CDR1 SEHNR, CDR2 FQNEAQ (reference sequence). In DNA, the CDR3 is TGTGCCAGCAGCTCCCTAGGGGGAAACGAGCAGTACTTC. Protein product: CASSSLGGNEQYF.

The J gene is TRBJ2-1, the V gene TRBV28; 7 bases map to TRBD2. V shed 3 bases and J 5 bases; nucleotides not matched to a gene: 7. The CDR3 runs to 15 residues. Germline V gene data show CDR1 as MDHEN and CDR2 as SYDVKM. The CDR3 region is CASSFGSSGNNEQFF. DNA of the CDR3: TGTGCCAGCAGTTTCGGGTCTAGCGGAAACAATGAGCAGTTCTTC.

The V and J genes are TRBV6-1 and TRBJ1-2, with TRBD1 identical over 8 bases. Germline V gene lookup returns CDR1 MNHNS and CDR2 SASEGT. The CDR3 length is 11 residues. After removal of 9 bases from V and 7 bases from J, the junction contained 4 bases not matched to a gene. CDR3 in DNA: TGTGCCAGGGGGACAGGTACTGGCTACACCTTC. This encodes CARGTGTGYTF.

The genes are TRBV18 and TRBJ2-1; 7 positions match TRBD2. CDR1 and CDR2 from the germline V gene are KGHSH and LQKENI. With 0 bases clipped from V and 8 bases from J, the junction kept 16 bases outside the gene matches. There are 18 residues in the CDR3. The CDR3 is CASSPPKWDYRNADEQFF. For the CDR3, the DNA is TGTGCCAGCTCACCACCCAAGTGGGACTACCGTAACGCGGATGAGCAGTTCTTC. Complete variable domain (other parts from reference TRBV18 and TRBJ2-1): NAGVMQNPRHLVRRRGQEARLRCSPMKGHSHVYWYRQLPEEGLKFMVYLQKENIIDESGMPKERFSAEFPKEGPSILRIQQVVRGDSAAYFCASSPPKWDYRNADEQFFGPGTRLTVL.

This clone came up a few times. J is TRBJ1-5 and V is TRBV7-9; D is possibly TRBD1 (6 bases). Germline lookup yields CDR1 SEHNR and CDR2 FQNEAQ (reference sequence). Trimming stripped 2 bases from V and 7 bases from J, with 9 bases between. The CDR3 extends over 13 amino acids. The CDR3 reads CASSLPGEQPQHF. CDR3 DNA sequence: TGTGCCAGCAGCTTACCAGGGGAACAGCCCCAGCATTTT.